The 24 T cell receptor beta chains below all came from one sample that was sequenced in a study of spatial heterogeneity in lung cancer. Time point here: sample taken at primary tumor resection. TCRdb itself ran the 5' RACE reads through MiXCR, one entry per CDR3 protein. The sample has fewer than 45,000 distinct CDR3 sequences, more than 7% seen once. The specimen was PBMCs, collected at surgery. Receptors were obtained from a female donor with early-stage non-small cell lung cancer.

The chain is built from TRBV29-1 and TRBJ1-1; D call uncertain. Trimming pared 4 bases from V and 0 bases from J, leaving 9 bases between. Germline CDR1 is SQVTM and CDR2 is ANQGSEA. The CDR3 is 13 residues long. CDR3 amino acids: CSVVVGMNTEAFF. For the CDR3, the DNA is TGCAGCGTTGTAGTGGGAATGAACACTGAAGCTTTCTTT. The entire variable domain, with the rest obtained from reference TRBV29-1 and TRBJ1-1, is as follows: SAVISQKPSRDICQRGTSLTIQCQVDSQVTMMFWYRQQPGQSLTLIATANQGSEATYESGFVIDKFPISRPNLTFSTLTVSNMSPEDSSIYLCSVVVGMNTEAFFGQGTRLTVV.

This clonotype was recorded many times. V is TRBV10-3 and J is TRBJ2-3, with TRBD2 identical over 14 bases. The CDR3 loop spans 17 amino acids. Unmatched junction bases numbered 6, after V lost 4 bases and J lost 3 bases. The germline gives CDR1 ENHRY, CDR2 SYGVKD. The CDR3 loop reads CAISGGTSGRSTDTQYF. In nucleotides, the CDR3 is TGTGCCATCAGTGGGGGGACTAGCGGGAGATCGACAGATACGCAGTATTTT.

This clonotype came up many times. The chain is built from TRBV5-4 and TRBJ2-1; 8 bases map to TRBD2. The ends lost 2 bases at V and 2 bases at J; junction bases unmatched: 3. Germline V lookup: CDR1 SGHNT, CDR2 YYREEE (reference sequence). The CDR3 loop spans 15 amino acids. The CDR3 DNA reads TGTGCCAGCAGCTTAGGCGGGGGGACCTACAATGAGCAGTTCTTC. Residues: CASSLGGGTYNEQFF.

This clonotype has a handful of counts. V and J are TRBV30 and TRBJ2-1; 14 positions match TRBD2. The germline V gene encodes CDR1 GTSNPN and CDR2 SVGIG (reference sequence). CDR3 length equals 17 residues. The junction had 4 bases not matched to a gene; V was cut back by 0 bases and J by 3 bases. This CDR3 reads CAWSVLGTSGSYNEQFF. The DNA of the CDR3 is TGTGCCTGGAGTGTCCTAGGGACTAGCGGGAGCTACAATGAGCAGTTCTTC.

Turning to this clonotype: Given a much more abundant clone one base away, this may be a read error. The chain employs TRBV6-5 and TRBJ1-3; D is possibly TRBD1 (5 bases). Germline CDR1 is MNHEY and CDR2 is SVGAGI. The CDR3 runs 16 residues. The CDR3 loop is CASSYSGRASGNTINF. CDR3 nucleotide sequence: TGTGCCAGCAGTTACTCCGGCAGGGCCTCTGGAAACACCATAAATTTT.

The chain recombines TRBV2 with TRBJ2-1; 7 nucleotides align to TRBD2. Trimming removed 0 bases from V and 4 bases from J; junction bases left unmatched: 3. Germline values: CDR1 SNHLY, CDR2 FYNNEI. The CDR3 loop spans 15 amino acids. CDR3 in amino acids: CASSEAPRGYNEQFF. The CDR3 DNA reads TGTGCCAGCAGTGAAGCGCCGCGGGGGTACAATGAGCAGTTCTTC.

Here the CDR3 DNA reads TGTGCCAGCTCACCCCGAGTCGGAACAGCCACAGATACGCAGTATTTT. Its translation: CASSPRVGTATDTQYF. The rearrangement uses TRBV18 and TRBJ2-3, with D unclear. This CDR3 contains 16 residues. Germline assignment: CDR1 KGHSH and CDR2 LQKENI. The V and J ends lost 3 bases and 2 bases respectively, with 15 bases between them.

This clonotype was seen ten or more times. DNA of the CDR3: TGTGCCAGCAGCCGAAGTAGTGGGGCGGGCTACAATGAGCAGTTCTTC. Its translation is CASSRSSGAGYNEQFF. The chain is built from TRBV11-2 and TRBJ2-1, with D perhaps given as TRBD1 or TRBD2 (5 bases each). The CDR3 runs to 16 residues. Per the germline V gene, CDR1 is SGHAT and CDR2 is FQNNGV. Trimming stripped 5 bases from V and 3 bases from J, with 17 bases between.

In its sample, this clonotype ranks as medium-sized. J is TRBJ2-7 and V is TRBV28; tentative D call: TRBD2 (6 bases). V was shortened by 1 base and J by 0 bases, with 10 bases between the two germline ends. The CDR3 length is 15 residues. Germline V gene sequence: CDR1 MDHEN, CDR2 SYDVKM. Here the CDR3 DNA reads TGTGCCAGCAGTTTATCTAGCGTAGGCTCCTACGAGCAGTACTTC. Protein product: CASSLSSVGSYEQYF.

In this sample, this clonotype turned up many times. The gene calls are TRBV10-3 and TRBJ2-5; tentatively, D is TRBD1 or TRBD2 (7 bases each). The CDR3 extends over 15 amino acids. Trimming took off 10 bases at V and 4 bases at J, with 22 bases between the two ends. Looked up from germline, CDR1 is ENHRY and CDR2 is SYGVKD. The CDR3 DNA sequence: TGTGCCACCAGGCGCCAGGGGGGAGGGCGAGAGACCCAGTACTTC. It specifies CATRRQGGGRETQYF.

This clonotype was detected only a few times. A single base separates this from a much larger clone, so it may be a read error. CDR3 sequence (DNA): TGTGCCAACAGTTTTACTACGGCCGGGGATGAAAAACTGTTTTTT. Protein product: CANSFTTAGDEKLFF. J is TRBJ1-4 and V is TRBV12-3 or TRBV12-4, with D unclear. The CDR3 is made up of 15 amino acids.

In its sample, this clonotype was seen a few times. This chain uses TRBV20-1 with TRBJ1-3, with a possible D match to TRBD1 (6 bases). CDR1 is DFQATT, CDR2 SNEGSKA, per germline (reference sequence). V dropped 5 bases and J dropped 5 bases, with 19 bases sitting between them. This CDR3 comprises 15 residues. In DNA form, the CDR3 reads TGCAGTGCTGAAGGGGGGGTCGAGACCAGAAACACCATATATTTT. Protein product: CSAEGGVETRNTIYF.

This clonotype has ten or more counts. The V call is TRBV6-6, the J call TRBJ2-1; D gene unclear. Trimming took 4 bases from V and 0 from J, leaving 16 bases between them. CDR1 and CDR2 from the germline V gene are MNHNY and SVGAGI (reference sequence). The CDR3 has 17 residues. The DNA of the CDR3 is TGTGCCAGCAGTTCGGTAGAGGCCGGAAGCTCCTACAATGAGCAGTTCTTC. Translation gives CASSSVEAGSSYNEQFF.

This clonotype was seen ten or more times. The J gene is TRBJ2-3, the V gene TRBV5-5; the match to TRBD2 covers 11 bases. Losses at the gene ends were 4 bases for V and 5 bases for J; bases not matched to a gene: 3. Germline CDR1 SGHKS, CDR2 YYEKEE (reference sequence). This CDR3 region has 14 residues. CDR3 sequence (DNA): TGTGCCAGCAGCGCCGGACTAGCGGGAGATACGCAGTATTTT. This gives the protein CASSAGLAGDTQYF.

Ten or more counts support this clonotype. V usage is TRBV7-8 and J usage is TRBJ2-7, with 7 bases fitting TRBD1. Germline CDR1 and CDR2: SGHVS and FQNEAQ. V was pared by 5 bases and J by 2 bases, with 9 bases of the junction left unmatched. This CDR3 region has 15 residues. CDR3 sequence reads: CASSRRQGPPYEQYF. Written as DNA, the CDR3 is TGTGCCAGCAGCAGACGACAGGGACCCCCCTACGAGCAGTACTTC.

The CDR3 sequence: CASSSLGSKNIQYF. DNA for the CDR3: TGTGCCAGCTCTTCATTGGGGTCCAAAAACATTCAGTACTTC. The V call is TRBV18, the J call TRBJ2-4; D call uncertain. V was trimmed by 6 bases and J by 2 bases, leaving 11 bases between them. CDR1 is KGHSH and CDR2 is LQKENI in the germline V gene. CDR3 length equals 14 residues.

The V gene is TRBV19, the J gene TRBJ2-1; perhaps D is TRBD1 or TRBD2 (6 bases each). CDR1 and CDR2 (germline): LNHDA, SQIVND (reference sequence). CDR3 size: 15 residues. V lost 5 bases to trimming and J lost 4 bases, with 15 bases between them. The CDR3 reads CASSHGGGTYNEQFF. CDR3 DNA sequence: TGTGCCAGTAGTCACGGGGGCGGGACTTACAATGAGCAGTTCTTC.

This clonotype was counted ten times or more. The CDR3 DNA reads TGTGCCAGCAGCCCCTCCTTTGGGGGGGCCTACGAGCAGTACTTC. Translated, it gives CASSPSFGGAYEQYF. The chain recombines TRBV7-2 with TRBJ2-7, with 7 bases aligning to TRBD2. The CDR3 is 15 residues long. The germline CDR1 and CDR2 sequences are SGHTA and FQGNSA. V trimming: 5 bases; J trimming: 2 bases; junction bases outside the gene matches: 9.

This clonotype was found many times. The genes are TRBV7-9 and TRBJ1-4; D remains ambiguous. This CDR3 has 13 residues. In germline, CDR1 is SEHNR, CDR2 FQNEAQ (reference sequence). Deletions cut 5 bases from V and 0 bases from J, with 4 bases between. The CDR3 DNA reads TGTGCCAGCAGCCGTGCAACTAATGAAAAACTGTTTTTT. This codes for CASSRATNEKLFF.

This clonotype has a handful of counts. The rearrangement uses TRBV3-1 and TRBJ2-3; weak D call: TRBD1 (5 bases). The germline CDR1 and CDR2 sequences are LGHDT and YNNKEL (reference sequence). This CDR3 is built from 11 residues. Trimming shortened V by 5 bases and J by 6 bases, and 6 bases separated the two germline ends. CDR3 bases: TGTGCCAGCAGCTACAGGGATACGCAGTATTTT. Its protein is CASSYRDTQYF.

The sample holds many counts of this clonotype. The chain couples TRBV20-1 to TRBJ2-3; D is uncertain. The CDR3 is made up of 15 amino acids. Per the germline V gene, CDR1 is DFQATT and CDR2 is SNEGSKA (reference sequence). Trimming removed 3 bases at V and 0 bases at J, with 13 bases between. The CDR3, as DNA: TGCAGTGCTAGGTCTGGCTTTTCTAGCACAGATACGCAGTATTTT. Encoded protein: CSARSGFSSTDTQYF.

The V gene is TRBV27, the J gene TRBJ2-7; 12 bases fit TRBD1. Unmatched junction bases numbered 16, after V lost 9 bases and J lost 4 bases. The CDR3 spans 17 residues. The germline V gene encodes CDR1 MNHEY and CDR2 SMNVEV (reference sequence). This chain's CDR3 is CASQTLGTGGEGYEQYF. In nucleotides, the CDR3 is TGTGCCAGTCAAACCCTCGGGACAGGGGGCGAAGGGTACGAGCAGTACTTC.

This clonotype has a count of ten or more. J is TRBJ2-7 and V is TRBV20-1; a weak D match, TRBD2 (5 bases). The CDR3 is made up of 13 amino acids. Trimming removed 5 bases from V and 3 bases from J, with 14 bases in between. Germline V gene data show CDR1 as DFQATT and CDR2 as SNEGSKA (reference sequence). Here the CDR3 reads CSAPAAGNYEQYF. The CDR3 DNA reads as TGCAGTGCTCCAGCGGCAGGAAACTACGAGCAGTACTTC.

This clonotype came up a few times. This chain uses TRBV3-1 with TRBJ1-1; a weak D match, TRBD1 (5 bases). Germline values: CDR1 LGHDT, CDR2 YNNKEL (reference sequence). V was pared by 0 bases and J by 6 bases, with 8 bases between. The CDR3 is 13 residues long. The CDR3 is CASSQDGGAEAFF. The DNA of the CDR3 is TGTGCCAGCAGCCAAGATGGGGGGGCTGAAGCTTTCTTT.